Shown below are 20 T cell receptor beta chains from a single sample sequenced in a study of T cells expressing NK-cell markers. TCRdb re-called the 5' RACE reads and catalogs CDR3 proteins one per entry, DNA excluded. The table lists 300,000 to 500,000 distinct CDR3 sequences. Sample: blood T cells: a sorted CD56 or NKG2C T cell subset, CD4+ or CD8+ T cells, or bulk PBMC T cells (not recorded which). These receptors originate from a woman aged 50 to 60 in good health.

The V call is TRBV10-3, the J call TRBJ2-4; TCRdb designates TRBD2, a call that cannot be tested without DNA. The germline V gene has CDR1 ENHRY and CDR2 SYGVKD. This CDR3 comprises 15 residues. CDR3: CAISEGPQGKNIQYF.

The gene calls are TRBV11-2 and TRBJ2-5; TCRdb gives TRBD1 as the D gene, but with no DNA this cannot be confirmed. Germline V lookup: CDR1 SGHAT, CDR2 FQNNGV. This CDR3 has 14 residues. The CDR3 sequence: CASSPGEWLGTQYF.

V gene TRBV7-2 combines with J gene TRBJ2-1. CDR3 size: 13 residues. Germline V gene data show CDR1 as SGHTA and CDR2 as FQGNSA. CDR3 in amino acids: CASRAWAYNEQFF.

J is TRBJ2-1 and V is TRBV2; no DNA is available, so the TRBD1 call from TCRdb remains unchecked. The V gene's germline CDR1 is SNHLY and CDR2 FYNNEI. There are 14 residues in the CDR3. The CDR3: CASRGEPSYNEQFF.

The rearrangement links TRBV7-8 to TRBJ2-4; the TRBD1 assignment by TCRdb is unverifiable without DNA. In germline, CDR1 is SGHVS, CDR2 FQNEAQ. The CDR3 consists of 17 residues. Here the CDR3 reads CASSHGTGILAKNIQYF.

The chain employs TRBV27 and TRBJ2-1; with no DNA, the TCRdb D assignment of TRBD2 cannot be verified. This CDR3 has 15 amino acids. CDR1 is MNHEY, CDR2 SMNVEV, per germline (reference sequence). The CDR3 reads CASSFGLARYNEQFF.

CDR3 in amino acids: CASSLTSALTGELFF. V usage is TRBV5-1 and J usage is TRBJ2-2; the D call of TRBD2 rests on TCRdb alone, since no DNA is present to check it. In germline, CDR1 is SGHRS, CDR2 YFSETQ. The CDR3 consists of 15 residues. The whole variable domain, remainder taken from reference TRBV5-1 and TRBJ2-2, is KAGVTQTPRYLIKTRGQQVTLSCSPISGHRSVSWYQQTPGQGLQFLFEYFSETQRNKGNFPGRFSGRQFSNSRSEMNVSTLELGDSALYLCASSLTSALTGELFFGEGSRLTVL.

The rearrangement joins TRBV4-2 to TRBJ2-3; as DNA is missing, the TRBD1 call by TCRdb cannot be tested. Germline CDR1 and CDR2: LGHNA and YNFKEQ. There are 17 residues in the CDR3. The CDR3 sequence is CASSQDRARDNTDTQYF.

This chain joins TRBV20-1 and TRBJ2-1. The CDR3 is 15 residues long. Germline CDR1 reads DFQATT; CDR2 reads SNEGSKA (reference sequence). CDR3 sequence: CSARDLLLTYNEQFF.

The V gene is TRBV4-1, the J gene TRBJ2-7; TCRdb outputs TRBD1, but without DNA this stays unchecked. This CDR3 contains 15 residues. In germline, CDR1 is MGHRA, CDR2 YSYEKL. CDR3 region: CASSQDWTGAYEQYF.

The chain has TRBV19 and TRBJ1-2; TCRdb selects TRBD1, and the lack of DNA leaves this call unchecked. CDR1 and CDR2 from the germline V gene are LNHDA and SQIVND (reference sequence). This CDR3 spans 15 amino acids. The CDR3 here is CASSSRQGLRYGYTF.

The J gene is TRBJ1-1, the V gene TRBV7-8; lacking DNA, the TRBD1 call made by TCRdb goes unchecked. The CDR3 covers 15 residues. Germline V gene sequence: CDR1 SGHVS, CDR2 FQNEAQ. The CDR3 is CASSLTQGTNTEAFF.

The chain is built from TRBV7-2 and TRBJ2-3; TCRdb selects TRBD2, and the lack of DNA leaves this call unchecked. This CDR3 contains 18 residues. Germline loops: CDR1 SGHTA, CDR2 FQGNSA. CDR3 loop: CASSLGATSGRLADTQYF.

The V and J genes are TRBV20-1 and TRBJ2-1; TCRdb reports TRBD2, a call that lacks DNA to check it against. The CDR3 has 16 residues. The germline V gene encodes CDR1 DFQATT and CDR2 SNEGSKA (reference sequence). The CDR3 protein is CSATGGTSGSYNEQFF.

The chain has TRBV4-1 and TRBJ2-1; there is no DNA to check the TCRdb D call of TRBD1. The CDR3 extends over 16 amino acids. Per the germline V gene, CDR1 is MGHRA and CDR2 is YSYEKL. The CDR3 spells CASSQWDSDSYNEQFF.

The CDR3 protein is CASGSGVDNTEQFF. This chain links TRBV6-5 with TRBJ2-1; TCRdb calls TRBD1, which cannot be checked without DNA. CDR1 is MNHEY, CDR2 SVGAGI, per germline. The CDR3 totals 14 residues.

The gene calls are TRBV9 and TRBJ2-2; TCRdb's assignment of TRBD2 cannot be checked, as there is no DNA. The V gene's germline CDR1 is SGDLS and CDR2 YYNGEE. The CDR3 is made up of 15 amino acids. This chain's CDR3 is CASSHRTSGTGELFF.

This CDR3 is CASSQETWEQFF. J is TRBJ2-1 and V is TRBV14. The CDR3 totals 12 residues. The V gene's germline CDR1 is SGHDN and CDR2 FVKESK. The whole variable domain, filled in from reference TRBV14 and TRBJ2-1, reads EAGVTQFPSHSVIEKGQTVTLRCDPISGHDNLYWYRRVMGKEIKFLLHFVKESKQDESGMPNNRFLAERTGGTYSTLKVQPAELEDSGVYFCASSQETWEQFFGPGTRLTVL.

The chain carries TRBV7-9 and TRBJ2-4; TCRdb picks TRBD2, but there is no DNA to check that call. The germline V gene has CDR1 SEHNR and CDR2 FQNEAQ (reference sequence). The CDR3 runs to 14 residues. CDR3 amino acids: CASSSPGLLNIQYF.

This chain uses TRBV12-3 or TRBV12-4 with TRBJ1-4; checking the TCRdb D call of TRBD1 is not possible without DNA. This CDR3 comprises 12 residues. Here the CDR3 reads CASSLGQPTIFF.